The table lists the clone carrying this TCR beta chain with a few counts. Antigen: not known. Profiled with immunoSEQ multiplex PCR; TCRdb holds only in-frame clones, not every one. Of tens of thousands of clones in the sample, roughly 84% were seen once. Between the trimmed V and J ends, which lost 9 bases and 1 base, there was a span of 16 bases. CDR1 LNHDA and CDR2 SQIVND come from the germline V gene (reference sequence). There are 16 residues in the CDR3. The source of the sample is a study of OX40 agonist ivuxolimab in advanced cancers. About the research overall: An agonistic human IgG2 monoclonal antibody against OX40 (CD134) was given.

Overall study findings and caveats: Antigens targeted by the expanded peripheral T cells were not determined.

This specimen consisted of CD4+ or CD8+ T cells sorted from blood, obtained in a trial of the OX40 agonist ivuxolimab. The gene calls are TRBV19 and TRBJ2-6; D unresolved. The source is an adult with an advanced solid tumor such as melanoma, head and neck, liver or kidney cancer. DNA of the CDR3: TGTGCCAGCTCCCCCGGACGCTTATCTGGGGCCAACGTCCTGACTTTC. Translation gives CASSPGRLSGANVLTF.